This TCR beta chain emerged from a study of response to subunit inactivated influenza vaccine. MiXCR, applied by TCRdb to the RT-PCR reads, yields one record per CDR3 protein. The table lists approximately 730,000 distinct CDR3 sequences, approximately 15% of them singletons. This clonotype was seen only a few times. Its cognate antigen is unknown. The study, taken as a whole, reports: Authors suggested each seasonal influenza vaccination recruits few new T cells.

The CDR3 sequence is 13 residues long. Trimming removed 10 bases at V and 10 bases at J, with 23 bases between. Germline loops: CDR1 MDHEN, CDR2 SYDVKM. The V call is TRBV28, the J call TRBJ2-7; D might be TRBD1 (6 bases). The receptor was isolated from a man in his fifties who received an inactivated influenza vaccine. The material sequenced was PBMCs from blood, taken around 14 days before vaccination. CDR3 sequence reads: CAIMQRDKAPQYF. As DNA, the CDR3 is TGTGCCATTATGCAACGGGACAAGGCCCCACAGTACTTC. Drawing the rest from reference TRBV28 and TRBJ2-7, the complete variable domain is DVKVTQSSRYLVKRTGEKVFLECVQDMDHENMFWYRQDPGLGLRLIYFSYDVKMKEKGDIPEGYSVSREKKERFSLILESASTNQTSMYLCAIMQRDKAPQYFGPGTRLTVT.